This TCR beta chain was captured by sequencing in a study of T cell responses to AZD1222 COVID-19 vaccine. Trimming stripped 6 bases from V and 5 bases from J, with 14 bases between. This CDR3 is 14 amino acids long. Germline values: CDR1 KGHSH, CDR2 LQKENI. Profiling relied on immunoSEQ multiplex PCR, and the TCRdb table lists in-frame clones only, not all of them. Of fewer than 200,000 clones listed, around 90% were seen once; the top ten hold less than 0.55%. V is TRBV18 and J is TRBJ1-5, with D possibly matching TRBD1 (6 bases). This TCR was recovered from an adult in good health. Source: peripheral blood, taken on day 0 of AZD1222 vaccination. This CDR3 is CASSGAGVDQPQHF. The DNA of the CDR3 is TGTGCCAGCTCGGGGGCAGGGGTAGATCAGCCCCAGCATTTT.